This is a list of T cell receptor beta chains from one sample in a study of PD-1 blockade in classical Hodgkin lymphoma. Data came from immunoSEQ multiplex PCR; TCRdb stores just in-frame clones and leaves some out. There are 90,000 to 130,000 clones in the sample; roughly nine tenths occur only once, and just under 20% lies in the top ten. The material was peripheral blood mononuclear cells (PBMCs), obtained before the second cycle of nivolumab. Receptors were obtained from a human donor with classical Hodgkin lymphoma. The CDR3 runs from the conserved cysteine through the conserved F or W. A D gene is named only where the DNA matches it firmly. Rows give clone size only sometimes, using once, few, many, or a class for an expanded clone.

d_gene	v_gene	abundance	j_gene	CDR3nt	CDR3aa
NA	TRBV28	NA	TRBJ2-3	TGTGCCAGCAGTTTTGGTTGGGCCACTAGCACAGATACGCAGTATTTT	CASSFGWATSTDTQYF
TRBD1	TRBV30	NA	TRBJ1-2	TGTGCCTGGCAGACAGGGATGGACTATGGCTACACCTTC	CAWQTGMDYGYTF
NA	TRBV30	NA	TRBJ1-1	TGTGCCCCGGAGCTGGTGAACACTGAAGCTTTCTTT	CAPELVNTEAFF
NA	TRBV29-1	NA	TRBJ1-1	TGCAGCGTTGCTTGGAGGGCGGACACTGAAGCTTTCTTT	CSVAWRADTEAFF
NA	TRBV5-1	NA	TRBJ2-7	TGCGCCAGCAGCTTGACCTGGGGCAACGAGCAGTACTTC	CASSLTWGNEQYF
TRBD1	TRBV6-5	NA	TRBJ2-7	TGTGCCAGCAGTTCGACAGGGTTATCCTACGAGCAGTACTTC	CASSSTGLSYEQYF
TRBD2	TRBV6-1	NA	TRBJ2-3	TGTGCCAGCAGTGAACGAAGGCGGCTAGTGTCGGGAGGATTGGATACGCAGTATTTT	CASSERRRLVSGGLDTQYF
NA	TRBV2	NA	TRBJ2-1	TGTGCCAGCAGCAGTAGGGCCTCGGGGGCCGGTGAGCAGTTCTTC	CASSSRASGAGEQFF
NA	TRBV23-1	NA	TRBJ1-2	TGCGCCAGCAGTCAATCCTGTGGACTACGCTATGGCTACACCTTC	CASSQSCGLRYGYTF
NA	TRBV7-6	once	TRBJ1-2	TGTGCCAGCAGCCCACACGAGTCTGGGGGCGGGATCTACACCTTC	CASSPHESGGGIYTF
NA	TRBV6-5	NA	TRBJ1-3	TGTGCCAGCAGACGGCAAGATGGAAACACCATATATTTT	CASRRQDGNTIYF
TRBD1	TRBV19	once	TRBJ1-1	TGTGCCAGTAGTCGGACAGGCCGGGGTTCCACTGAAGCTTTCTTT	CASSRTGRGSTEAFF
NA	TRBV18	NA	TRBJ2-5	TGTGCCAGCTCACCATCGGCAGCTCAAGAGACCCAGTACTTC	CASSPSAAQETQYF
NA	TRBV4-3	NA	TRBJ2-1	TGCGCCAGCAGCCCAGGGGAGGTCTCCTACAATGAGCAGTTCTTC	CASSPGEVSYNEQFF
NA	TRBV28	NA	TRBJ2-2	TGTGCCAGCAGTCGGGGGACGGCCAACACCGGGGAGCTGTTTTTT	CASSRGTANTGELFF
TRBD1	TRBV6-5	NA	TRBJ1-2	TGTGCCAGCAATCCCGGGACAGGGGTCGGCTACACCTTC	CASNPGTGVGYTF
NA	TRBV15	NA	TRBJ2-3	TGTGCCACCAGCAGACCTCTGGAGGTTTTCACAGATACGCAGTATTTT	CATSRPLEVFTDTQYF
NA	TRBV6-5	NA	TRBJ2-7	TGTGCCAGCCAAAGGGGCCGTGACACCTACGAGCAGTACTTC	CASQRGRDTYEQYF
TRBD2	TRBV11-3	NA	TRBJ2-1	TGTGCCAGCAGCTTAGACGTAGCGGGAGGGATCTACAATGAGCAGTTCTTC	CASSLDVAGGIYNEQFF
NA	TRBV2	NA	TRBJ1-1	TGTGCCGGATTATTGACGGTGAACACTGAAGCTTTCTTT	CAGLLTVNTEAFF
NA	TRBV27	NA	TRBJ1-5	TGTGCCAGCAGTCAGTGGGGTCAGCCCCAGCATTTT	CASSQWGQPQHF
NA	TRBV18	NA	TRBJ1-1	TGTGCCAGCTCCCCGCGGGAGGGTACTTTGAACACTGAAGCTTTCTTT	CASSPREGTLNTEAFF
NA	TRBV27	NA	TRBJ2-7	TGTGCCAGCAGTAAACAGGGTACGTACGTCTCCGAGCAGTACTTC	CASSKQGTYVSEQYF
TRBD1	TRBV30	NA	TRBJ1-5	TGTGCCTCGGACAGGGGGCCGAATCAGCCCCAGCATTTT	CASDRGPNQPQHF
TRBD2	TRBV6-5	NA	TRBJ2-7	TGTGCCAGCGCCTCTACTAGCGTGGTCTACGAGCAGTACTTC	CASASTSVVYEQYF
TRBD2	TRBV4-3	NA	TRBJ2-1	TGCGCCAGCAGCCAGATACTAGCGGCTGGAAACAATGAGCAGTTCTTC	CASSQILAAGNNEQFF
TRBD1	TRBV18	NA	TRBJ2-2	TGTGCCAGCTCACCGACGACAGGGGGCGCCGGGGAGCTGTTTTTT	CASSPTTGGAGELFF
NA	TRBV19	NA	TRBJ1-2	TGTGCCAGTGGGGGGACTGATTTCTATGGCTACACCTTC	CASGGTDFYGYTF
TRBD2	TRBV7-2	few	TRBJ2-1	TGTGCCAGCAGCATAACTAGCGGGCCGTACAATGAGCAGTTCTTC	CASSITSGPYNEQFF
NA	TRBV27	NA	TRBJ2-7	TGTGCCAGCAGTAAACAGGGTCAGGACTACGAGCAGTACTTC	CASSKQGQDYEQYF
NA	TRBV6-1	NA	TRBJ2-2	TGTGCCAGCAGAGCCCCCGCCGGGGAGCTGTTTTTT	CASRAPAGELFF
NA	TRBV28	NA	TRBJ2-3	TGTGCCAGCAGGACAACTACAGATACGCAGTATTTT	CASRTTTDTQYF
TRBD2	TRBV5-1	NA	TRBJ2-7	TGCGCCAGCAGCCCAGCGGGAGAGCCCAACGGCGAGCAGTACTTC	CASSPAGEPNGEQYF
NA	TRBV4-1	NA	TRBJ2-7	TGCGCCAGCAGCCAGCGACAGGAGAACTCCTACGAGCAGTACTTC	CASSQRQENSYEQYF
NA	TRBV27	NA	TRBJ1-2	TGTGCCAGCAGTTTAACAGGGACTTTTGGCTACACCTTC	CASSLTGTFGYTF
NA	TRBV5-6	once	TRBJ2-7	TGTGCCAGCAGCGAGGGACTGTCCTACGAGCAGTACTTC	CASSEGLSYEQYF
NA	TRBV30	NA	TRBJ1-2	TGTGCCTGGAGTTTCCCTCATCTCAACTATGGCTACACCTTC	CAWSFPHLNYGYTF
NA	TRBV11-2	NA	TRBJ2-2	TGTGCCCAGGCGGGTTACACCGGGGAGCTGTTTTTT	CAQAGYTGELFF
NA	TRBV30	NA	TRBJ1-5	TGTGCCTGGAGTGGCGGGCAGGGAAGGTTCCAGAGCAATCAGCCCCAGCATTTT	CAWSGGQGRFQSNQPQHF
NA	TRBV4-3	NA	TRBJ1-1	TGCGCCAGCAGCCAAAAAAGGATGGGGACGTTAGGGACGACTGAAGCTTTCTTT	CASSQKRMGTLGTTEAFF
NA	TRBV5-4	NA	TRBJ2-3	TGTGCCAGCAGCTCCCTAGGTTCAAGCGGCACAGATACGCAGTATTTT	CASSSLGSSGTDTQYF
NA	TRBV5-5	NA	TRBJ2-2	TGTGCCAGCAGCTTGGTGGGGACGGACACCGGGGAGCTGTTTTTT	CASSLVGTDTGELFF
NA	TRBV6-1	NA	TRBJ2-7	TGTGCCAGCGGATCAGTGAGTCAGGGAGTTGGCGAGCAGTACTTC	CASGSVSQGVGEQYF
NA	TRBV18	NA	TRBJ2-3	TGTGCCAGCTCACCACTACAGAGTAGCACAGATACGCAGTATTTT	CASSPLQSSTDTQYF
NA	TRBV5-4	NA	TRBJ2-2	TGTGCCAGCAGCTTGGCTACCGGGACAGCGGGCGGGGAGCTGTTTTTT	CASSLATGTAGGELFF
NA	TRBV25-1	NA	TRBJ2-7	TGTGCCAGCGGGGGGGCGGAGCAGTACTTC	CASGGAEQYF